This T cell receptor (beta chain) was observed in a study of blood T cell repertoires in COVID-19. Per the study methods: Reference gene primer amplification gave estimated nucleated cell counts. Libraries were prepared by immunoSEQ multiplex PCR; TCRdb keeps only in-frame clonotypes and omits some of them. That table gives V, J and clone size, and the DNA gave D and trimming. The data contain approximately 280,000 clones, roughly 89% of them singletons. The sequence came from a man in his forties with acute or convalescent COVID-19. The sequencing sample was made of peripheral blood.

CDR3 sequence reads: CATSRRGTGDRGYTF. DNA for the CDR3: TGTGCCACCAGCAGACGTGGGACAGGGGATCGGGGCTACACCTTC. This sequence joins TRBV15 and TRBJ1-2; TRBD1 aligns across 10 bases. The CDR3 has 15 amino acids. V shed 2 bases, J shed 8 bases, and the junction held 8 bases outside the gene matches. From germline, CDR1 is LNHNV and CDR2 YYDKDF (reference sequence). Full variable domain (missing parts from reference TRBV15 and TRBJ1-2): DAMVIQNPRYQVTQFGKPVTLSCSQTLNHNVMYWYQQKSSQAPKLLFHYYDKDFNNEADTPDNFQSRRPNTSFCFLDIRSPGLGDTAMYLCATSRRGTGDRGYTFGSGTRLTVV.